The rows below give T cell receptor beta chains drawn from one sample of a study of beta chain features in type 1 diabetes. The table came from immunoSEQ multiplex PCR; TCRdb's copy has only in-frame clones and leaves some out. Here the sample spans some 230,000 clones, more than 9% being singletons. The sample was naive CD4+ T cells from blood. The receptors were sampled from a woman aged 18-29 years in good health. CDR3s include the opening cysteine and the closing phenylalanine or tryptophan. Fields, in order: J gene, clone size, V gene, D gene, CDR3 protein, CDR3 DNA. D genes are given only for firm matches. Clone size, where shown, is once, few, many, or a class for clones that have expanded.

>TRBJ1-2|few|TRBV10-3|TRBD1
CAISVTGGSDGYTF
TGTGCCATCAGTGTGACAGGGGGCTCGGATGGCTACACCTTC
>TRBJ1-2|few|TRBV19|NA
CASSPVGLGQSGYTF
TGTGCCAGTAGTCCTGTGGGCCTCGGCCAAAGTGGCTACACCTTC
>TRBJ1-2|few|TRBV27|TRBD1
CASSFGGQDNYGYTF
TGTGCCAGCAGTTTTGGGGGACAGGATAACTATGGCTACACCTTC
>TRBJ2-7|few|TRBV5-1|TRBD1
CASSLAGTGNEQYF
TGCGCCAGCAGCTTGGCCGGGACAGGGAACGAGCAGTACTTC
>TRBJ1-1|NA|TRBV30|NA
CAWSGRALEAEAFF
TGTGCCTGGAGTGGCAGGGCGTTGGAAGCTGAAGCTTTCTTT
>TRBJ2-7|few|TRBV5-1|TRBD1
CASSLTTGGPYEQYF
TGCGCCAGCAGCTTGACGACAGGGGGCCCCTACGAGCAGTACTTC
>TRBJ2-1|NA|TRBV5-1|NA
CASSLGGMPNNEQFF
TGCGCCAGCAGCTTGGGCGGTATGCCCAACAATGAGCAGTTCTTC
>TRBJ1-5|NA|TRBV2|TRBD1
CASMIGQGSNQPQHF
TGTGCCAGCATGATAGGACAGGGCAGCAATCAGCCCCAGCATTTT
>TRBJ2-1|few|TRBV5-4|TRBD1
CASSPRTGVKNEQFF
TGTGCCAGCAGCCCAAGGACAGGGGTTAAGAATGAGCAGTTCTTC
>TRBJ2-3|few|TRBV2|NA
CASSDRAGDTQYF
TGTGCCAGCAGTGATCGAGCGGGAGATACGCAGTATTTT
>TRBJ1-1|few|TRBV18|NA
CASSQFGNTEAFF
TGTGCCAGCTCCCAGTTTGGGAACACTGAAGCTTTCTTT
>TRBJ2-7|NA|TRBV5-4|NA
CASSAPQGTEDEQYF
TGTGCCAGCAGCGCCCCCCAGGGTACTGAGGACGAGCAGTACTTC
>TRBJ2-1|NA|TRBV5-1|TRBD2
CASSQGLAGYNEQFF
TGCGCCAGCAGCCAGGGACTAGCGGGCTACAATGAGCAGTTCTTC
>TRBJ2-4|few|TRBV5-5|TRBD2
CASSQGLAGINIQYF
TGTGCCAGCAGCCAAGGACTAGCGGGCATTAACATTCAGTACTTC
>TRBJ2-3|NA|TRBV7-2|NA
CASSLVQGIDTQYF
TGTGCCAGCAGCTTAGTTCAGGGAATAGATACGCAGTATTTT
>TRBJ1-2|few|TRBV7-2|NA
CASSLELGKNGYTF
TGTGCCAGCAGCTTAGAACTAGGGAAGAATGGCTACACCTTC
>TRBJ2-7|NA|TRBV2|TRBD2
CASRGGTSSYEQYF
TGTGCCAGCAGGGGCGGGACTAGCTCCTACGAGCAGTACTTC
>TRBJ1-2|few|TRBV19|TRBD1
CASIRTGAGYGYTF
TGTGCCAGTATCCGGACAGGGGCAGGCTATGGCTACACCTTC
>TRBJ2-1|few|TRBV19|TRBD2
CASSMKMGLAGRVNEQFF
TGTGCCAGTAGTATGAAGATGGGACTAGCGGGAAGAGTGAATGAGCAGTTCTTC
>TRBJ1-1|NA|TRBV18|TRBD1
CASSSGTGGMNTEAFF
TGTGCCAGCTCAAGCGGGACAGGGGGAATGAACACTGAAGCTTTCTTT
>TRBJ1-1|few|TRBV30|TRBD1
CAWTKELRDRVRAFF
TGTGCCTGGACCAAAGAACTCCGGGACAGGGTAAGAGCTTTCTTT
>TRBJ2-7|few|TRBV6-1|NA
CASSAAETYEQYF
TGTGCCAGCAGTGCTGCGGAGACCTACGAGCAGTACTTC
>TRBJ2-3|once|TRBV9|NA
CASSPRVTDTQYF
TGTGCCAGCAGCCCGCGGGTCACAGATACGCAGTATTTT
>TRBJ2-2|NA|TRBV5-1|NA
CASSLMGLMIAGELFF
TGCGCCAGCAGCTTGATGGGACTCATGATAGCCGGGGAGCTGTTTTTT
>TRBJ1-1|few|TRBV6-5|NA
CASSYSPRTLNTEAFF
TGTGCCAGCAGTTACTCTCCCCGGACACTGAACACTGAAGCTTTCTTT
>TRBJ2-5|NA|TRBV30|TRBD1
CAWNGGRGLRKTQYF
TGTGCCTGGAACGGAGGCAGGGGGCTAAGAAAGACCCAGTACTTC
>TRBJ1-5|few|TRBV6-5|NA
CASSYGAGNQPQHF
TGTGCCAGCAGTTACGGTGCGGGCAATCAGCCCCAGCATTTT
>TRBJ2-1|few|TRBV5-1|TRBD2
CASSLASGRAGEQFF
TGCGCCAGCAGCTTGGCTAGCGGGAGGGCTGGTGAGCAGTTCTTC
>TRBJ1-5|NA|TRBV15|TRBD1
CATSRGPGQGNSNQPQHF
TGTGCCACCAGCAGAGGTCCGGGACAGGGAAATAGCAATCAGCCCCAGCATTTT
>TRBJ1-2|NA|TRBV6-1|TRBD1
CASSHRDREGYTF
TGTGCCAGCAGCCACCGGGACAGGGAAGGCTACACCTTC
>TRBJ1-6|NA|TRBV9|TRBD1
CASSADRVRSPLHF
TGTGCCAGCAGCGCAGACAGGGTCAGGTCACCCCTCCACTTT
>TRBJ2-3|few|TRBV5-1|TRBD2
CASSSAGGRMLSTDTQYF
TGCGCCAGCAGCTCGGCGGGAGGAAGGATGCTTAGCACAGATACGCAGTATTTT
>TRBJ2-5|NA|TRBV5-4|NA
CASSLMTRKETQYF
TGTGCCAGCAGCTTGATGACGAGGAAAGAGACCCAGTACTTC
>TRBJ1-2|NA|TRBV15|TRBD1
CATSRARGLDGYTF
TGTGCCACCAGCAGAGCCAGGGGGCTGGATGGCTACACCTTC
>TRBJ2-7|few|TRBV9|TRBD1
CASSVTGGSYEQYF
TGTGCCAGCAGCGTGACAGGGGGCTCCTACGAGCAGTACTTC
>TRBJ1-2|few|TRBV2|TRBD1
CASRIQGGSGYTF
TGTGCCAGCAGGATTCAGGGGGGAAGTGGCTACACCTTC
>TRBJ2-6|NA|TRBV7-9|NA
CASSSPLGSGRSGANVLTF
TGTGCCAGCAGCTCCCCCCTCGGTAGCGGACGCTCTGGGGCCAACGTCCTGACTTTC
>TRBJ1-2|NA|TRBV19|NA
CASSNGNYGYTF
TGTGCCAGTAGTAACGGGAACTATGGCTACACCTTC
>TRBJ2-1|few|TRBV19|TRBD2
CASSTSGSGYNEQFF
TGTGCCAGTAGTACGAGCGGGAGTGGTTACAATGAGCAGTTCTTC